Shown below are 26 T cell receptor beta chains from a single sample sequenced in a study of cytomegalovirus exposure and HLA in healthy donors. The PCR used 60 Vbeta and 13 Jbeta primers. Data came from immunoSEQ multiplex PCR; TCRdb stores just in-frame clones and leaves some out. The table includes fewer than 120,000 clones, 80% to 85% detected once. Sequenced input: PBMCs. All receptors derive from a woman aged 60 to 75 in good health and CMV-seropositive.

The chain uses TRBV11-2 and TRBJ1-2; 8 positions match TRBD1. This CDR3 has 13 residues. Germline V gene lookup returns CDR1 SGHAT and CDR2 FQNNGV. Trimming cost V 5 bases and J 4 bases; bases outside gene matches: 3. The CDR3 is CASSPTGAYGYTF. In DNA form, the CDR3 reads TGTGCCAGCAGCCCGACAGGGGCCTATGGCTACACCTTC.

V usage is TRBV18 and J usage is TRBJ1-1, with a possible D match to TRBD1 (6 bases). This CDR3 region has 14 residues. V was shortened by 4 bases and J by 0 bases, with 9 bases between the two germline ends. Germline values: CDR1 KGHSH, CDR2 LQKENI. CDR3: CASSQGQVNTEAFF. In DNA, the CDR3 is TGTGCCAGCTCACAGGGACAAGTGAACACTGAAGCTTTCTTT.

The genes are TRBV6-5 and TRBJ2-2; D is perhaps TRBD1 (6 bases). Germline V gives CDR1 MNHEY, CDR2 SVGAGI. Trimming cost V 2 bases and J 5 bases, with 15 bases left between them. This CDR3 comprises 16 residues. CDR3 region: CASSYVQGRPTGELFF. The CDR3 region has the DNA TGTGCCAGCAGTTACGTACAGGGCAGGCCTACCGGGGAGCTGTTTTTT.

This clone came up a few times. This chain links TRBV7-8 with TRBJ2-1, with 13 bases aligning to TRBD2. Looked up from germline, CDR1 is SGHVS and CDR2 is FQNEAQ. The ends lost 7 bases at V and 8 bases at J; junction bases unmatched: 5. The CDR3 sequence is 14 residues long. The CDR3 DNA is TGTGCCAGCACCAGGACTAGCGGGAGTGATGAGCAGTTCTTC. It yields the protein CASTRTSGSDEQFF.

V gene TRBV6-1 combines with J gene TRBJ1-2, with 9 bases matching TRBD1. This CDR3 is built from 13 residues. The ends lost 6 bases at V and 3 bases at J; junction bases unmatched: 2. The germline gives CDR1 MNHNS, CDR2 SASEGT. CDR3 protein: CASSRTGDYGYTF. The CDR3 bases are TGTGCCAGCAGCCGGACAGGGGACTATGGCTACACCTTC.

V and J are TRBV28 and TRBJ2-1; the match to TRBD1 covers 9 bases. The V gene's germline CDR1 is MDHEN and CDR2 SYDVKM. The CDR3 length is 17 residues. The trim removed 4 bases at V and 2 bases at J, leaving 9 bases unmatched. The CDR3 DNA is TGTGCCAGCAGTTACTTGGGACAGGGAAGTACCTACAATGAGCAGTTCTTC. Translating gives CASSYLGQGSTYNEQFF. The full variable domain, with the rest looked up from reference TRBV28 and TRBJ2-1, is DVKVTQSSRYLVKRTGEKVFLECVQDMDHENMFWYRQDPGLGLRLIYFSYDVKMKEKGDIPEGYSVSREKKERFSLILESASTNQTSMYLCASSYLGQGSTYNEQFFGPGTRLTVL.

This clone was seen a few times. The V and J genes are TRBV7-2 and TRBJ2-3; tentatively, D is TRBD2 (6 bases). V was cut by 0 bases and J by 0 bases, with 10 bases left in between. CDR1 is SGHTA, CDR2 FQGNSA, per germline. The CDR3 spans 16 residues. The CDR3 loop is CASSLASGPSTDTQYF. The DNA of the CDR3 is TGTGCCAGCAGCTTAGCTAGCGGCCCCAGCACAGATACGCAGTATTTT.

The rearrangement joins TRBV4-2 to TRBJ2-2; maybe TRBD2 (6 bases). Germline loops: CDR1 LGHNA, CDR2 YNFKEQ. The CDR3 sequence is 17 residues long. The V end lost 6 bases, the J end lost 4 bases, and 21 bases lay between the germline ends. CDR3 residues: CASSTEGLTGSTGELFF. The CDR3 DNA sequence: TGTGCCAGCAGTACGGAGGGACTCACAGGTTCCACCGGGGAGCTGTTTTTT.

V usage is TRBV10-3 and J usage is TRBJ2-1; 13 bases line up with TRBD2. V gave up 6 bases and J gave up 7 bases; unmatched junction bases: 6. Germline CDR1 ENHRY, CDR2 SYGVKD. The CDR3 runs 15 residues. The CDR3 region has the DNA TGTGCCATCAGCCGGACTAGCGGGAGTGGGAATGAGCAGTTCTTC. This gives the protein CAISRTSGSGNEQFF.

This clone was seen just once. The genes are TRBV19 and TRBJ1-2, with 9 bases identical to TRBD1. V shed 1 base, J shed 4 bases, and the junction held 4 bases outside the gene matches. The CDR3 has 15 residues. CDR1 and CDR2 (germline): LNHDA, SQIVND (reference sequence). Written as DNA, the CDR3 is TGTGCCAGTAGTATAGCCCGACAGGGGGTCTATGGCTACACCTTC. Translating it yields CASSIARQGVYGYTF.

V usage is TRBV28 and J usage is TRBJ2-5; 9 positions agree with TRBD2. This CDR3 region has 19 residues. CDR1 and CDR2 (germline): MDHEN, SYDVKM. V lost 4 bases and J lost 2; bases outside the gene matches: 17. The CDR3 loop reads CASSYPVLAGVMSQETQYF. The CDR3, as DNA: TGTGCCAGCAGTTACCCGGTGTTAGCGGGAGTTATGTCACAAGAGACCCAGTACTTC.

This chain joins TRBV12-5 and TRBJ1-5; a weak D match, TRBD1 (5 bases). Trimming pared 3 bases from V and 7 bases from J, leaving 13 bases between. The CDR3 spans 14 residues. CDR1 is LGHNT and CDR2 is FRNRAP in the germline V gene. The CDR3 DNA reads as TGTGCTAGTGGTTTCGGGGGGTTAAAACAGCCCCAGCATTTT. This gives the protein CASGFGGLKQPQHF.

The chain has TRBV5-1 and TRBJ2-5; 10 bases match TRBD2. Looked up from germline, CDR1 is SGHRS and CDR2 is YFSETQ. The CDR3 has 15 residues. J gave up 5 bases and V 1 base, and 5 bases lay outside the gene matches. In DNA form, the CDR3 reads TGCGCCAGCAGCTTGTCCGTAGCGGGAGGTGAGACCCAGTACTTC. It codes for CASSLSVAGGETQYF.

The gene calls are TRBV1 and TRBJ2-7; the table assigns TRBD2, which was not confirmed against the DNA. TRBV1 is reported as a pseudogene. The CDR3 loop spans 16 amino acids. CDR3 coding DNA: TGCACCAGCAGCCAACCGAGGACTAGCTCTTCCTACGAGCAGTACTTC. Its translation is CTSSQPRTSSSYEQYF.

The chain recombines TRBV7-9 with TRBJ2-4; D is uncertain. Germline V gene sequence: CDR1 SEHNR, CDR2 FQNEAQ (reference sequence). Trimming removed 4 bases from V and 0 bases from J, with 13 bases in between. The CDR3 is 16 amino acids. The CDR3 sequence is CASSSYQDIAKNIQYF. The CDR3 DNA follows: TGTGCCAGCAGCTCCTACCAAGACATAGCCAAAAACATTCAGTACTTC.

The chain employs TRBV7-8 and TRBJ2-5; D may be TRBD2 (6 bases). Germline lookup yields CDR1 SGHVS and CDR2 FQNEAQ. The CDR3 is made up of 15 amino acids. V lost 0 bases and J 5 bases, leaving 13 bases between the germline ends. The CDR3 sequence is CASSLAIRSGETQYF. As DNA, the CDR3 is TGTGCCAGCAGCTTAGCGATACGGAGCGGGGAGACCCAGTACTTC.

The gene calls are TRBV4-1 and TRBJ1-2; TRBD1 aligns across 7 bases. V dropped 1 base and J dropped 8; count of bases not matched to a gene: 13. From germline, CDR1 is MGHRA and CDR2 YSYEKL. This CDR3 has 16 amino acids. Here the CDR3 reads CASSQVWDKGQWGYTF. CDR3 DNA sequence: TGCGCCAGCAGCCAAGTTTGGGATAAGGGACAGTGGGGCTACACCTTC.

V usage is TRBV6-5 and J usage is TRBJ2-7; TRBD1 is a possible D gene (5 bases). The CDR3 sequence is 15 residues long. The germline V gene encodes CDR1 MNHEY and CDR2 SVGAGI. V was pared by 5 bases and J by 0 bases, with 14 bases between. CDR3 coding DNA: TGTGCCAGCAGTAAAGGGGCCATAAGCTCCTACGAGCAGTACTTC. It is translated as CASSKGAISSYEQYF.

The V call is TRBV6-5, the J call TRBJ2-7; the D is unclear. V dropped 0 bases and J dropped 2 bases, with 11 bases sitting between them. Germline loops: CDR1 MNHEY, CDR2 SVGAGI. This CDR3 has 15 residues. CDR3 residues: CASSYSPTGTYEQYF. CDR3 bases: TGTGCCAGCAGTTACTCTCCGACTGGAACCTACGAGCAGTACTTC.

The chain recombines TRBV10-3 with TRBJ2-5, with TRBD2 identical over 13 bases. The germline CDR1 and CDR2 sequences are ENHRY and SYGVKD. The CDR3 contains 17 residues. Trimming at V came to 8 bases and at J to 5 bases, leaving 14 bases not matched to a gene. The CDR3 DNA reads as TGTGCCATCGGGTCCCAACTAGCGGGAGGGCCAGGGGAGACCCAGTACTTC. It codes for CAIGSQLAGGPGETQYF.

The V gene is TRBV2, the J gene TRBJ2-2; the D gene is possibly TRBD2 (5 bases). The CDR3 extends over 14 amino acids. CDR1 and CDR2 from the germline V gene are SNHLY and FYNNEI. Trimming left V 6 bases short and J 0 bases short, with 8 bases between. The CDR3 loop is CASRGGSNTGELFF. The CDR3, as DNA: TGTGCCAGCAGGGGCGGGTCGAACACCGGGGAGCTGTTTTTT.

The V gene is TRBV7-9, the J gene TRBJ1-1; no clear D gene. The CDR3 sequence is 13 residues long. Germline V lookup: CDR1 SEHNR, CDR2 FQNEAQ (reference sequence). Between the trimmed V and J ends, which lost 4 bases and 4 bases, there was a span of 10 bases. The CDR3: CASSSGGLTEAFF. CDR3 DNA sequence: TGTGCCAGCAGCTCCGGAGGGCTCACTGAAGCTTTCTTT.

The chain combines TRBV21-1 with TRBJ1-2; TRBD1, the table's D call, lacks a check against the DNA. TRBV21-1 is tagged as a pseudogene. CDR3 length: 14 amino acids. CDR3 sequence reads: CASSTDRGDGGYTF. Written as DNA, the CDR3 is TGTGCCAGCAGCACCGACAGGGGGGATGGTGGCTACACCTTC.

The V and J genes are TRBV11-3 and TRBJ2-3, with 11 bases lining up with TRBD2. CDR1 and CDR2 from the germline V gene are SGHNT and YENEEA. The CDR3 sequence is 18 residues long. J gave up 3 bases and V 7 bases, and 15 bases lay outside the gene matches. The chain's CDR3 is CASTVIETGTSGTDTQYF. The CDR3 DNA is TGTGCCAGCACGGTGATTGAGACCGGGACTAGCGGTACAGATACGCAGTATTTT.

V and J are TRBV5-5 and TRBJ2-1; tentative D call: TRBD1 (5 bases). V lost 0 bases to trimming and J lost 8 bases, with 9 bases between them. The germline V gene encodes CDR1 SGHKS and CDR2 YYEKEE (reference sequence). The CDR3 runs 13 residues. In DNA, the CDR3 is TGTGCCAGCAGCTTGGCCGAAGGGGATGAGCAGTTCTTC. Translation gives CASSLAEGDEQFF.

The chain couples TRBV7-3 to TRBJ1-3; 9 nucleotides match TRBD1. The CDR3 is 14 residues long. With 5 bases clipped from V and 6 bases from J, the junction kept 5 bases outside the gene matches. The germline V gene has CDR1 SGHTA and CDR2 FQGTGA. The CDR3 sequence is CASSPQQGANTIYF. The CDR3 DNA follows: TGTGCCAGCAGCCCTCAACAGGGGGCAAACACCATATATTTT.